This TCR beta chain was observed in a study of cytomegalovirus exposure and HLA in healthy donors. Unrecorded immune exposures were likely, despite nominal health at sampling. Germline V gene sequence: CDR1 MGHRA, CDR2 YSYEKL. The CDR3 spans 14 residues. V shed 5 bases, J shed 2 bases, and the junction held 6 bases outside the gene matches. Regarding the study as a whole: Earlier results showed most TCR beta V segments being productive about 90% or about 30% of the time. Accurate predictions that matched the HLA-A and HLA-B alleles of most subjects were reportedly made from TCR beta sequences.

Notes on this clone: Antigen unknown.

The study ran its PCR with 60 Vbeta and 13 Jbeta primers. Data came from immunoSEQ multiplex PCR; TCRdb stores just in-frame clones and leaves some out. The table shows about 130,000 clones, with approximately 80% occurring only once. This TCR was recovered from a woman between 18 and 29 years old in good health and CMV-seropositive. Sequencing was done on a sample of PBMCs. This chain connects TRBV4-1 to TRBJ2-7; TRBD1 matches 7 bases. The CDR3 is CASSSRDRAYEQYF. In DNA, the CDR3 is TGCGCCAGCAGCAGCCGGGACAGAGCCTACGAGCAGTACTTC.